This T cell receptor (beta chain) appears in the sequencing data of a study of Ad26.COV2.S vaccination and SARS-CoV-2 variants. The length of the CDR3 is 15 residues. Between the trimmed V and J ends, which lost 2 bases and 2 bases, there was a span of 13 bases. Germline CDR1 and CDR2: SGHNT and YENEEA. Clones were sequenced by immunoSEQ multiplex PCR, and TCRdb holds only the in-frame ones, with some missing. This table holds a few hundred thousand clones, roughly 85% found once. Treatment of the sample: some 20 received Ad26.COV2.S at low or high dose, single or two shots; 5 received placebo; per-sample allocation not given. The investigators took samples on day 63 after the first vaccine or placebo injection.

The material was peripheral blood, obtained in a trial of Ad26.COV2.S vaccine versus placebo. This receptor was taken from a person between 18 and 65 years old who received the Ad26.COV2.S COVID-19 vaccine or a placebo. The V and J genes are TRBV11-3 and TRBJ2-7, with D possibly matching TRBD1 (6 bases). In DNA, the CDR3 is TGTGCCAGCAGCTTATGGGACACCAGTCCCTACGAGCAGTACTTC. It is translated as CASSLWDTSPYEQYF.